The 27 T cell receptor beta chains below come from one sample, sequenced in a study of cytomegalovirus exposure and HLA in healthy donors. With 60 Vbeta and 13 Jbeta primers, the PCR was carried out. Only in-frame clones appear in the TCRdb table, and some are missing; sequencing was by immunoSEQ multiplex PCR. The table includes some 200,000 clones, 82% detected once. Specimen: PBMCs. The receptor set was obtained from a woman aged 40 to 49 in good health and CMV-seronegative.

The genes are TRBV6-1 and TRBJ1-3; a possible D gene is TRBD1 (5 bases). Germline V CDR1 and CDR2: MNHNS, SASEGT. With 2 bases removed from V and 3 bases from J, the gap between germline ends came to 11 bases. This CDR3 is built from 15 residues. CDR3 residues: CASSEFAGRGNTIYF. The DNA for the CDR3 is TGTGCCAGCAGTGAATTCGCAGGGCGTGGAAACACCATATATTTT.

The chain carries TRBV5-4 and TRBJ2-7, with TRBD2 matching 8 bases. The CDR3 covers 15 residues. J lost 2 bases, V lost 2 bases, and 6 bases had no gene match. Germline CDR1 SGHNT, CDR2 YYREEE (reference sequence). CDR3 in amino acids: CASSLISGATYEQYF. In nucleotides, the CDR3 is TGTGCCAGCAGCTTAATTAGCGGGGCCACCTACGAGCAGTACTTC.

V is TRBV5-4 and J is TRBJ2-3, with TRBD1 matching over 8 bases. The V segment lost 6 bases and the J segment 10 bases; nucleotides outside the gene matches: 13. This CDR3 has 14 amino acids. Germline V CDR1 and CDR2: SGHNT, YYREEE (reference sequence). CDR3 in amino acids: CASTTAGRQGSQYF. As DNA, the CDR3 is TGTGCCAGCACCACGGCGGGCCGACAGGGGTCGCAGTATTTT.

This clone was seen just once. The J gene is TRBJ1-3, the V gene TRBV30; D perhaps matches TRBD1 (6 bases). The length of the CDR3 is 16 residues. The ends were cut back, 5 bases at V and 3 bases at J, with 20 bases in the middle. The germline V gene has CDR1 GTSNPN and CDR2 SVGIG (reference sequence). The CDR3 protein is CAWGGDRLAFGNTIYF. In DNA, the CDR3 is TGTGCCTGGGGCGGAGACAGGCTCGCATTTGGAAACACCATATATTTT.

The V gene is TRBV27, the J gene TRBJ2-7; 7 bases match TRBD2. This CDR3 is built from 15 residues. The J segment lost 4 bases and the V segment lost 7 bases, leaving 13 bases of the junction unmatched. In germline, CDR1 is MNHEY, CDR2 SMNVEV (reference sequence). The CDR3 is CASTKSGGLAYEQYF. Here the CDR3 DNA reads TGTGCCAGCACCAAATCGGGGGGACTCGCTTACGAGCAGTACTTC.

The chain carries TRBV6-1 and TRBJ2-2; no definite D call. In germline, CDR1 is MNHNS, CDR2 SASEGT. The CDR3 spans 14 residues. V lost 4 bases, J lost 2 bases, and 8 bases lay in between. The CDR3 spells CASSVTRNTGELFF. The CDR3 DNA reads TGTGCCAGCAGTGTAACAAGAAACACCGGGGAGCTGTTTTTT.

The chain carries TRBV5-1 and TRBJ2-3, with D maybe TRBD1 (6 bases). The CDR3 runs 15 residues. Trimming took 1 base from V and 2 from J, leaving 11 bases between them. Germline-derived CDR1 and CDR2 are SGHRS and YFSETQ. The CDR3: CASSLSDSLTDTQYF. The CDR3 bases are TGCGCCAGCAGCTTGTCGGACAGCCTCACAGATACGCAGTATTTT. Complete variable domain (other parts from reference TRBV5-1 and TRBJ2-3): KAGVTQTPRYLIKTRGQQVTLSCSPISGHRSVSWYQQTPGQGLQFLFEYFSETQRNKGNFPGRFSGRQFSNSRSEMNVSTLELGDSALYLCASSLSDSLTDTQYFGPGTRLTVL.

This clone has a handful of counts. The chain joins TRBV4-1 to TRBJ2-1; D is perhaps TRBD2 (6 bases). V lost 5 bases, J lost 7 bases, and 12 bases lay in between. Germline CDR1 and CDR2: MGHRA and YSYEKL. CDR3 length equals 13 residues. The CDR3 loop reads CASSDLAVNEQFF. CDR3 in DNA: TGCGCCAGCAGCGATTTAGCGGTTAATGAGCAGTTCTTC.

The V gene is TRBV2, the J gene TRBJ2-3; 8 positions match TRBD2. This CDR3 region has 18 residues. The germline gives CDR1 SNHLY, CDR2 FYNNEI. Trimming at V came to 0 bases and at J to 5 bases, leaving 13 bases not matched to a gene. DNA of the CDR3: TGTGCCAGCAGTGAAGCCTCGAGGGGCGGGAGGTCGAGAGATACGCAGTATTTT. Residues: CASSEASRGGRSRDTQYF.

The V call is TRBV19, the J call TRBJ1-2; the D is unclear. The germline CDR1 and CDR2 sequences are LNHDA and SQIVND (reference sequence). The CDR3 has 13 amino acids. The V end lost 6 bases, the J end lost 8 bases, and 16 bases lay between the germline ends. In nucleotides, the CDR3 is TGTGCCAGTAGCGACCGACCGGGTGGGGGCTACACCTTC. As protein: CASSDRPGGGYTF.

The chain joins TRBV11-2 to TRBJ2-7; 10 positions agree with TRBD2. Trimming removed 5 bases from V and 3 bases from J; junction bases left unmatched: 7. The germline V gene has CDR1 SGHAT and CDR2 FQNNGV. The CDR3 length is 15 residues. The CDR3 bases are TGTGCCAGCAGCCCAAGGACTAGCGGAGTCTACGAGCAGTACTTC. The encoded protein is CASSPRTSGVYEQYF. The full variable domain, in which reference TRBV11-2 and TRBJ2-7 provide the parts outside the CDR3, is EAGVAQSPRYKIIEKRQSVAFWCNPISGHATLYWYQQILGQGPKLLIQFQNNGVVDDSQLPKDRFSAERLKGVDSTLKIQPAKLEDSAVYLCASSPRTSGVYEQYFGPGTRLTVT.

The chain combines TRBV30 with TRBJ1-6; 9 bases match TRBD1. The CDR3 length is 15 residues. CDR1 and CDR2 (germline): GTSNPN, SVGIG (reference sequence). Trimming removed 0 bases from V and 10 bases from J; junction bases left unmatched: 7. In nucleotides, the CDR3 is TGTGCCTGGAGTGTAGGGACAGGGTTTGTATCACCCCTCCACTTT. This sequence encodes CAWSVGTGFVSPLHF.

The genes are TRBV30 and TRBJ1-1, with D perhaps TRBD1 (5 bases). Per germline, CDR1 GTSNPN and CDR2 SVGIG (reference sequence). V was shortened by 8 bases and J by 2 bases, with 15 bases between the two germline ends. The CDR3 has 13 residues. The CDR3 protein is CAETARANTEAFF. In nucleotides, the CDR3 is TGTGCCGAAACCGCCAGGGCTAACACTGAAGCTTTCTTT.

The gene calls are TRBV2 and TRBJ1-5, with 9 positions matching TRBD1. This CDR3 has 15 residues. From germline, CDR1 is SNHLY and CDR2 FYNNEI. With 3 bases clipped from V and 7 bases from J, the junction kept 7 bases outside the gene matches. In DNA form, the CDR3 reads TGTGCCAGCAGTGATACCGGGACAGGGATCCAGCCCCAGCATTTT. Amino acid sequence: CASSDTGTGIQPQHF.

The chain combines TRBV28 with TRBJ2-1, with 12 bases fitting TRBD2. The CDR3 spans 15 residues. Losses at the gene ends were 6 bases for V and 7 bases for J; bases not matched to a gene: 7. CDR1 is MDHEN and CDR2 is SYDVKM in the germline V gene. CDR3 protein: CASSLLAGGDNEQFF. The CDR3 DNA is TGTGCCAGCAGCTTACTAGCGGGAGGTGATAATGAGCAGTTCTTC.

This clone has only a few counts. The chain combines TRBV15 with TRBJ1-2; D may be TRBD1 (5 bases). Trimming removed 0 bases from V and 5 bases from J, with 13 bases in between. The CDR3 has 15 residues. Germline CDR1 is LNHNV and CDR2 is YYDKDF (reference sequence). CDR3 in amino acids: CATSRDGHGTYGYTF. In DNA form, the CDR3 reads TGTGCCACCAGCAGAGATGGACACGGAACGTATGGCTACACCTTC.

Only a few counts were recorded for this clone. The rearrangement joins TRBV2 to TRBJ1-5; no clear D. In germline, CDR1 is SNHLY, CDR2 FYNNEI. There are 14 residues in the CDR3. With 0 bases removed from V and 7 bases from J, the gap between germline ends came to 10 bases. The CDR3 here is CASSEARFHQPQHF. As DNA, the CDR3 is TGTGCCAGCAGTGAAGCGCGGTTTCACCAGCCCCAGCATTTT.

This chain uses TRBV11-2 with TRBJ2-3, with a weak D call TRBD2 (5 bases). V dropped 4 bases and J dropped 0 bases, with 17 bases sitting between them. Germline CDR1 and CDR2: SGHAT and FQNNGV. CDR3 length: 17 residues. This chain's CDR3 is CASSSGGRSSSTDTQYF. CDR3 in DNA: TGTGCCAGCAGCTCTGGAGGCAGATCTTCTAGCACAGATACGCAGTATTTT.

The V gene is TRBV2, the J gene TRBJ1-6; D might be TRBD1 (5 bases). V lost 3 bases and J lost 9, with 12 bases in between. CDR1 and CDR2 from the germline V gene are SNHLY and FYNNEI. CDR3 size: 14 residues. CDR3 in DNA: TGTGCCAGCAGTGACCCAGGGTTTGGTTCACCCCTCCACTTT. Translation gives CASSDPGFGSPLHF.

This clone was seen only a few times. V usage is TRBV6-1 and J usage is TRBJ2-3; 10 bases align to TRBD1. In germline, CDR1 is MNHNS, CDR2 SASEGT. Losses at the gene ends were 4 bases for V and 6 bases for J; bases not matched to a gene: 16. There are 18 residues in the CDR3. The chain's CDR3 is CASSVSGFGTGVYDTQYF. The CDR3 DNA follows: TGTGCCAGCAGTGTCTCCGGTTTCGGGACAGGGGTATATGATACGCAGTATTTT.

The chain combines TRBV10-1 with TRBJ2-1, with 10 bases fitting TRBD2. Germline assignment: CDR1 WNHNN and CDR2 SYGVQD (reference sequence). The CDR3 is 17 residues long. V lost 2 bases, J lost 0 bases, and 4 bases stayed unmatched. The CDR3 protein is CASSEGRTSGSYNEQFF. CDR3 DNA sequence: TGCGCCAGCAGTGAGGGTCGGACTAGCGGCTCCTACAATGAGCAGTTCTTC.

The chain joins TRBV4-1 to TRBJ1-5; 8 bases agree with TRBD1. J was trimmed by 6 bases and V by 0 bases; bases with no gene match: 4. Germline CDR1 MGHRA, CDR2 YSYEKL. This CDR3 is built from 15 residues. CDR3 sequence: CASSQDPGGGQPQHF. CDR3 nucleotide sequence: TGCGCCAGCAGCCAAGATCCAGGGGGCGGTCAGCCCCAGCATTTT.

The chain combines TRBV27 with TRBJ2-5; D is ambiguous. Germline V gene lookup returns CDR1 MNHEY and CDR2 SMNVEV (reference sequence). This CDR3 region has 14 residues. V dropped 3 bases and J dropped 0 bases, with 8 bases sitting between them. The CDR3 DNA reads as TGTGCCAGCAGTTTTAACAGCTACCAAGAGACCCAGTACTTC. Translation: CASSFNSYQETQYF.

The chain recombines TRBV27 with TRBJ1-5, with D unresolved. Trimming stripped 0 bases from V and 1 base from J, with 13 bases between. Germline-derived CDR1 and CDR2 are MNHEY and SMNVEV (reference sequence). This CDR3 comprises 17 residues. CDR3 DNA sequence: TGTGCCAGCAGTTTATCGCGGTTCGACTGGAGCAATCAGCCCCAGCATTTT. It codes for CASSLSRFDWSNQPQHF.

This clone has more than one count but fewer than ten. The rearrangement joins TRBV9 to TRBJ2-3; 11 nucleotides agree with TRBD2. The germline CDR1 and CDR2 sequences are SGDLS and YYNGEE. This CDR3 region has 15 residues. V dropped 4 bases and J dropped 5; count of bases not matched to a gene: 6. As DNA, the CDR3 is TGTGCCAGCAGCACCGCCGGGACTAGCGGAGATACGCAGTATTTT. This translates into CASSTAGTSGDTQYF. Together with reference TRBV9 and TRBJ2-3, the CDR3 gives the full variable domain: DSGVTQTPKHLITATGQRVTLRCSPRSGDLSVYWYQQSLDQGLQFLIQYYNGEERAKGNILERFSAQQFPDLHSELNLSSLELGDSALYFCASSTAGTSGDTQYFGPGTRLTVL.

The chain combines TRBV27 with TRBJ2-1, with D perhaps TRBD2 (6 bases). This CDR3 contains 13 residues. Germline CDR1 reads MNHEY; CDR2 reads SMNVEV (reference sequence). V gave up 6 bases and J gave up 8 bases, with 14 bases separating them. For the CDR3, the DNA is TGTGCCAGCAGGAGACTAGAAGAACATGAGCAGTTCTTC. Encoded protein: CASRRLEEHEQFF.

The sample holds a few counts of this clone. The V call is TRBV5-8, the J call TRBJ2-2; D is perhaps TRBD2 (6 bases). With 0 bases removed from V and 0 bases from J, the gap between germline ends came to 12 bases. CDR1 is SGHTS, CDR2 YDEGEE, per germline. The CDR3 covers 17 residues. Here the CDR3 reads CASSLGSGTSNTGELFF. In nucleotides, the CDR3 is TGTGCCAGCAGCTTGGGGTCCGGGACTTCGAACACCGGGGAGCTGTTTTTT.